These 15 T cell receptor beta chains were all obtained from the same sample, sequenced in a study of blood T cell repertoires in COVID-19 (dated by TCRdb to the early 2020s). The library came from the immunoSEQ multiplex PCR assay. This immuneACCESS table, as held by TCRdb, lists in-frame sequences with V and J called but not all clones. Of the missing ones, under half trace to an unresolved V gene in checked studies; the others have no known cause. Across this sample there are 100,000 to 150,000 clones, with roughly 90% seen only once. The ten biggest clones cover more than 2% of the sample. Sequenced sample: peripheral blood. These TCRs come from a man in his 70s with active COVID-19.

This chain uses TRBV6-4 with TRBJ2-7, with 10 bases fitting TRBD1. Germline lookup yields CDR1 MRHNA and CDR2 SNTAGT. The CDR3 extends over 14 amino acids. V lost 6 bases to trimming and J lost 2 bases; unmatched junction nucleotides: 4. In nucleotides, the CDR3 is TGTGCCAGCAGCGCCGGGACAGGGGCCTACGAGCAGTACTTC. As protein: CASSAGTGAYEQYF.

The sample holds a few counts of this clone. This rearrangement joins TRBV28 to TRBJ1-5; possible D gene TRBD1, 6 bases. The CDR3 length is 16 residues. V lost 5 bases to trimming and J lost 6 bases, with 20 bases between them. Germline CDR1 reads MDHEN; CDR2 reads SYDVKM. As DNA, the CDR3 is TGTGCCAGCAGTGTATCAACAGGGATCGTAAGTCAGCCCCAGCATTTT. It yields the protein CASSVSTGIVSQPQHF.

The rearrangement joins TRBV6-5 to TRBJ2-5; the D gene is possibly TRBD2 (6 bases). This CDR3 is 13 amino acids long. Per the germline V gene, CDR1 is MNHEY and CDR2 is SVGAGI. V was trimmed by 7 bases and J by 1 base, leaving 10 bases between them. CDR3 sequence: CASNRGGQETQYF. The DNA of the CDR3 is TGTGCCAGCAACCGGGGAGGCCAAGAGACCCAGTACTTC.

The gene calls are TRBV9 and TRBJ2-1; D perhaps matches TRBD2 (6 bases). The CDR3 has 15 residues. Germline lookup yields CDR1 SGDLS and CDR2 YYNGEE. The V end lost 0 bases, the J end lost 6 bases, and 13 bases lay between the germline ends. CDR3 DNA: TGTGCCAGCAGCGTAGACGGTAGCGGACTCAATGAGCAGTTCTTC. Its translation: CASSVDGSGLNEQFF.

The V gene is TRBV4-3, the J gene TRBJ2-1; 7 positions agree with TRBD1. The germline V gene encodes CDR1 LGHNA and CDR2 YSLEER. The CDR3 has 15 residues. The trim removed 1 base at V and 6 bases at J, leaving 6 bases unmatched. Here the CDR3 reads CASSQAGRGINEQFF. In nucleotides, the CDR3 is TGCGCCAGCAGCCAAGCAGGCAGGGGGATCAATGAGCAGTTCTTC.

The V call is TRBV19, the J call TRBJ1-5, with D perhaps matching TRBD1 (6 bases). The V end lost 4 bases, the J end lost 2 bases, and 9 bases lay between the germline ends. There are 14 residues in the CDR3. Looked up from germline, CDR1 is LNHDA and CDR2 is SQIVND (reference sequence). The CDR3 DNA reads TGTGCCAGTAGTAACTCAGGGGGCAATCAGCCCCAGCATTTT. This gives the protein CASSNSGGNQPQHF.

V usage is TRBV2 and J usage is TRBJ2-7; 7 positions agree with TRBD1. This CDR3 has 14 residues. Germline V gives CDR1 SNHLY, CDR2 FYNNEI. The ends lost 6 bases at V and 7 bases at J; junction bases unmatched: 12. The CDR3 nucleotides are TGTGCCAGCAGGGTCCCCGGGACAGCCTTGGAGCAGTACTTC. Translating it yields CASRVPGTALEQYF.

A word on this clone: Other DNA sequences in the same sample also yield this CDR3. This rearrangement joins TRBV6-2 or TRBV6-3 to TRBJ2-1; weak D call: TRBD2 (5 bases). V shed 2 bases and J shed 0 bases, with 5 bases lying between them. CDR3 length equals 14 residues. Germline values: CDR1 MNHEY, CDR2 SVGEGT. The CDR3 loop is CASSYGSSYNEQFF. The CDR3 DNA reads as TGTGCCAGCAGTTACGGGAGCTCCTACAATGAGCAGTTCTTC.

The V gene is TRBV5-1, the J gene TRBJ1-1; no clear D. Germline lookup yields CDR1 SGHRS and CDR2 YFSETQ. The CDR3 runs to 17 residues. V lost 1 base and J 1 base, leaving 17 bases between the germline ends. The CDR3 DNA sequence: TGCGCCAGCAGCTTGAGCGGTAGTTCAGGAAGGAACACTGAAGCTTTCTTT. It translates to CASSLSGSSGRNTEAFF. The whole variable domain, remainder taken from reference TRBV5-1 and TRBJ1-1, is KAGVTQTPRYLIKTRGQQVTLSCSPISGHRSVSWYQQTPGQGLQFLFEYFSETQRNKGNFPGRFSGRQFSNSRSEMNVSTLELGDSALYLCASSLSGSSGRNTEAFFGQGTRLTVV.

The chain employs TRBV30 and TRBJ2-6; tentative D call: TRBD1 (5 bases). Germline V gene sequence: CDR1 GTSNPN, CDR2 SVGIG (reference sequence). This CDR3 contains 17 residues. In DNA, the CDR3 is TGTGCTTGCTATAACAGGAACGGATTGTCTGGGGCCAACGTCCTGACTTTC. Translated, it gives CACYNRNGLSGANVLTF.

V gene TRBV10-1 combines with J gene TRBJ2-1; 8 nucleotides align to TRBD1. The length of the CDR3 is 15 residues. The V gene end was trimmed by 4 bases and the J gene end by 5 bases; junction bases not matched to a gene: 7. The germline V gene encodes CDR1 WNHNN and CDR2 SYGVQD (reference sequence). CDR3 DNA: TGCGCCAGCAGTGCTGACAGGGGAGACAACAATGAGCAGTTCTTC. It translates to CASSADRGDNNEQFF.

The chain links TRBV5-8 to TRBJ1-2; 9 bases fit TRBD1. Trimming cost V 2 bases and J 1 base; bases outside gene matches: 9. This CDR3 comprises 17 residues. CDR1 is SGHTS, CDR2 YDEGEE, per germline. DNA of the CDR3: TGTGCCAGCAGCTTCCTCCCCCGGGACAGGGTTAACTATGGCTACACCTTC. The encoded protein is CASSFLPRDRVNYGYTF.

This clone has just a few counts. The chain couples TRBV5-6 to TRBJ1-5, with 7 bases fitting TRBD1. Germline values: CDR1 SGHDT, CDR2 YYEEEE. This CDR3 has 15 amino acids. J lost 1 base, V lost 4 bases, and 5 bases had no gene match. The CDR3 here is CASSLGTASNQPQHF. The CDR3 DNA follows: TGTGCCAGCAGCCTCGGGACAGCAAGCAATCAGCCCCAGCATTTT.

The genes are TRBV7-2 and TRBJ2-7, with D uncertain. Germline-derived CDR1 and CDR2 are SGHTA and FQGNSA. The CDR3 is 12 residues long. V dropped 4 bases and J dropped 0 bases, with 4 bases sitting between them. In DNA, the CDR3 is TGTGCCAGCAGCTCCTCCTCCTACGAGCAGTACTTC. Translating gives CASSSSSYEQYF.

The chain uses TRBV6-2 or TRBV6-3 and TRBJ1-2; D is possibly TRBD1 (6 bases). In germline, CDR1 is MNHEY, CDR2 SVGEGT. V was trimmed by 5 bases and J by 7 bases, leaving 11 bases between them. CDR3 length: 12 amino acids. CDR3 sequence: CASSATGIGYTF. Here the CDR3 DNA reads TGTGCCAGCAGTGCCACAGGGATTGGCTACACCTTC.